Below, 32 T cell receptor beta chains from the same sample are listed, as sequenced in a study of CD8+ T cells in alopecia areata. RNA was extracted and reverse transcribed into cDNA as the sequencing template. Sequencing was performed with immunoSEQ multiplex PCR; in TCRdb, only in-frame clones are kept and a portion is missing. The data contain approximately 120,000 clones, under 65% of them singletons. Sample treatment: oral pan-JAK inhibitor, 5-10 mg twice daily. The source was CD4+ T cells sorted from blood, collected at week 4, from a patient treated with tofacitinib. The receptors stem from a human donor with alopecia areata.

This clone came up a few times. J is TRBJ1-2 and V is TRBV28; possible D gene TRBD1, 6 bases. Germline V gene data show CDR1 as MDHEN and CDR2 as SYDVKM. Trimming took 9 bases from V and 7 from J, leaving 12 bases between them. The CDR3 has 11 residues. The CDR3 coding sequence is TGTGCCAGGGTATACAGGGTTGGCTACACCTTC. Translation: CARVYRVGYTF.

The chain is built from TRBV5-4 and TRBJ1-1; TRBD1 is a possible D gene (6 bases). The CDR3 contains 17 residues. The V gene lost 0 bases and the J gene lost 6 bases, with 21 bases spanning the gap. Germline CDR1 reads SGHNT; CDR2 reads YYREEE (reference sequence). The CDR3 DNA follows: TGTGCCAGCAGCTTGGGGGGGTCGGGGGCAACACTGTCTGAAGCTTTCTTT. Protein sequence: CASSLGGSGATLSEAFF.

CDR3 amino acids: CAWSQGGTDTQYF. The CDR3 DNA sequence: TGTGCCTGGTCACAGGGAGGAACAGATACGCAGTATTTT. The V and J genes are TRBV30 and TRBJ2-3; TRBD1 or TRBD2 may be the D gene (6 bases each). The V end lost 5 bases, the J end lost 3 bases, and 12 bases lay between the germline ends. The length of the CDR3 is 13 residues. Germline V gene data show CDR1 as GTSNPN and CDR2 as SVGIG (reference sequence).

This chain links TRBV6-1 with TRBJ2-6, with 7 bases aligning to TRBD1. Per the germline V gene, CDR1 is MNHNS and CDR2 is SASEGT. After removal of 1 base from V and 0 bases from J, the junction contained 6 bases not matched to a gene. The CDR3 is 18 amino acids. CDR3 sequence reads: CASSEGTGVFSGANVLTF. CDR3 sequence (DNA): TGTGCCAGCAGTGAAGGGACAGGTGTCTTCTCTGGGGCCAACGTCCTGACTTTC.

The rearrangement uses TRBV6-5 and TRBJ1-5; 8 bases agree with TRBD1. The V gene's germline CDR1 is MNHEY and CDR2 SVGAGI. V dropped 5 bases and J dropped 2; count of bases not matched to a gene: 2. The CDR3 sequence is 14 residues long. CDR3 coding DNA: TGTGCCAGCAGTGGGACAGGAGGCAATCAGCCCCAGCATTTT. This gives the protein CASSGTGGNQPQHF.

The rearrangement links TRBV30 to TRBJ1-1; D is unclear. The CDR3 loop spans 13 amino acids. With 5 bases removed from V and 1 base from J, the gap between germline ends came to 11 bases. The germline V gene encodes CDR1 GTSNPN and CDR2 SVGIG (reference sequence). The CDR3 loop reads CAWGRHQNTEAFF. The CDR3, as DNA: TGTGCCTGGGGACGACACCAGAACACTGAAGCTTTCTTT. Full variable domain (outside the CDR3, taken from reference TRBV30 and TRBJ1-1): SQTIHQWPATLVQPVGSPLSLECTVEGTSNPNLYWYRQAAGRGLQLLFYSVGIGQISSEVPQNLSASRPQDRQFILSSKKLLLSDSGFYLCAWGRHQNTEAFFGQGTRLTVV.

Regarding this clone: This sample also contains other DNA sequences that code for the same CDR3. The rearrangement links TRBV29-1 to TRBJ1-1; the D gene is possibly TRBD1 (5 bases). The CDR3 is 13 amino acids. Trimming shortened V by 6 bases and J by 0 bases, and 11 bases separated the two germline ends. Germline V lookup: CDR1 SQVTM, CDR2 ANQGSEA. The CDR3 nucleotides are TGCAGCGTCCTGACGGGGGTGAACACTGAAGCTTTCTTT. Residues: CSVLTGVNTEAFF.

This clone was picked up a small number of times. The CDR3 loop is CSVRTTLAKNIQYF. CDR3 bases: TGCAGCGTTAGAACAACTTTAGCCAAAAACATTCAGTACTTC. The chain joins TRBV29-1 to TRBJ2-4; D gene uncertain. The germline CDR1 and CDR2 sequences are SQVTM and ANQGSEA. The V end lost 5 bases, the J end lost 0 bases, and 11 bases lay between the germline ends. CDR3 length: 14 amino acids.

CDR3 region: CASSQTRDVTYEQYF. DNA of the CDR3: TGTGCCAGCAGCCAAACCCGGGACGTCACCTACGAGCAGTACTTC. The genes are TRBV7-3 and TRBJ2-7, with D perhaps matching TRBD1 or TRBD2 (5 bases each). The CDR3 has 15 residues. CDR1 is SGHTA and CDR2 is FQGTGA in the germline V gene. Trimming pared 5 bases from V and 2 bases from J, leaving 16 bases between.

The rearrangement links TRBV25-1 to TRBJ1-2, with 7 positions matching TRBD1. Unmatched junction bases numbered 2, after V lost 2 bases and J lost 5 bases. Germline V CDR1 and CDR2: MGHDK, SYGVNS. The CDR3 consists of 13 residues. The CDR3 DNA sequence: TGTGCCAGCAGTGAACCAGGGGGATATGGCTACACCTTC. Encoded protein: CASSEPGGYGYTF.

This clone was found a few times. The CDR3 DNA sequence: TGTGCCTGGCGGGCAGGGGGCCGCGGCTACACCTTC. Residues: CAWRAGGRGYTF. The V call is TRBV30, the J call TRBJ1-2, with 8 bases fitting TRBD1. This CDR3 is built from 12 residues. The V and J ends lost 5 bases and 8 bases, in that order; junction bases with no gene match: 7. Germline V lookup: CDR1 GTSNPN, CDR2 SVGIG (reference sequence).

The chain combines TRBV27 with TRBJ2-5; D might be TRBD1 or TRBD2, each matching 5 bases. Per germline, CDR1 MNHEY and CDR2 SMNVEV (reference sequence). The CDR3 loop spans 15 amino acids. Trimming took off 4 bases at V and 5 bases at J, with 17 bases between the two ends. CDR3 loop: CASSSLGPPRETQYF. CDR3 sequence (DNA): TGTGCCAGCAGTTCCTTGGGACCGCCCCGGGAGACCCAGTACTTC.

In its sample, this clone was seen once. The chain couples TRBV30 to TRBJ2-2; 9 bases agree with TRBD2. Germline CDR1 and CDR2: GTSNPN and SVGIG (reference sequence). The CDR3 loop spans 16 amino acids. Trimming took 8 bases from V and 2 from J; bases not matched to a gene: 12. CDR3 sequence: CAGIPYSGRNTGELFF. CDR3 in DNA: TGTGCCGGGATTCCCTATAGCGGGAGAAACACCGGGGAGCTGTTTTTT. Complete variable domain (other parts from reference TRBV30 and TRBJ2-2): SQTIHQWPATLVQPVGSPLSLECTVEGTSNPNLYWYRQAAGRGLQLLFYSVGIGQISSEVPQNLSASRPQDRQFILSSKKLLLSDSGFYLCAGIPYSGRNTGELFFGEGSRLTVL.

The rearrangement joins TRBV4-1 to TRBJ2-7, with D perhaps TRBD1 (6 bases). This CDR3 comprises 18 residues. The ends were cut back, 1 base at V and 7 bases at J, with 26 bases in the middle. From germline, CDR1 is MGHRA and CDR2 YSYEKL. The CDR3 DNA reads TGCGCCAGCAGCCAAGCCAGGGGCATGGGGGTCACATCTCGGGAGCAGTACTTC. Its translation is CASSQARGMGVTSREQYF.

In this sample, this clone turned up a few times. The V gene is TRBV2, the J gene TRBJ2-1; 7 positions agree with TRBD1. The J segment lost 3 bases and the V segment lost 6 bases, leaving 2 bases of the junction unmatched. CDR3 length: 13 amino acids. Per the germline V gene, CDR1 is SNHLY and CDR2 is FYNNEI. The CDR3 DNA reads as TGTGCCAGCAGCGGACAGGTCTACAATGAGCAGTTCTTC. Its protein is CASSGQVYNEQFF.

This clone was observed once. The chain carries TRBV29-1 and TRBJ1-2; 7 positions agree with TRBD1. Germline CDR1 is SQVTM and CDR2 is ANQGSEA. This CDR3 contains 12 residues. V was clipped by 7 bases and J by 7 bases; unmatched bases: 9. In nucleotides, the CDR3 is TGCAGCGCTACAGGGACAGTGGGTGGCTACACCTTC. It translates to CSATGTVGGYTF.

The chain combines TRBV7-9 with TRBJ2-1; 8 nucleotides line up with TRBD1. The CDR3 covers 15 residues. After removal of 5 bases from V and 4 bases from J, the junction contained 7 bases not matched to a gene. In germline, CDR1 is SEHNR, CDR2 FQNEAQ (reference sequence). Here the CDR3 reads CASSRQGLQYNEQFF. In DNA form, the CDR3 reads TGTGCCAGCAGCAGACAGGGGTTACAATACAATGAGCAGTTCTTC.

This clone was detected a few times. This chain joins TRBV7-9 and TRBJ1-1; 8 bases agree with TRBD1. This CDR3 has 13 amino acids. With V trimmed by 5 bases and J by 10 bases, 9 bases remained unmatched. Germline CDR1 is SEHNR and CDR2 is FQNEAQ (reference sequence). The CDR3 sequence is CASSRGQGGRAFF. CDR3 DNA sequence: TGTGCCAGCAGCCGCGGACAGGGTGGTAGAGCTTTCTTT.

The chain has TRBV29-1 and TRBJ2-7, with D unresolved. Germline V lookup: CDR1 SQVTM, CDR2 ANQGSEA. The CDR3 is 13 residues long. The germline V and J ends were trimmed by 4 bases and 3 bases, with 13 bases remaining between them. CDR3 amino acids: CSVARAGLYEQYF. The CDR3 DNA is TGCAGCGTTGCACGGGCAGGTCTCTACGAGCAGTACTTC.

V usage is TRBV29-1 and J usage is TRBJ1-2; no clear D. CDR3 length equals 12 residues. CDR1 and CDR2 (germline): SQVTM, ANQGSEA. The V and J ends lost 0 bases and 8 bases respectively, with 10 bases between them. This CDR3 is CSVEEGSRGYTF. CDR3 sequence (DNA): TGCAGCGTTGAAGAAGGCAGTCGCGGCTACACCTTC.

The V and J genes are TRBV9 and TRBJ2-7; 10 positions match TRBD1. The CDR3 is 17 residues long. V gave up 1 base and J gave up 4 bases; unmatched junction bases: 11. Looked up from germline, CDR1 is SGDLS and CDR2 is YYNGEE. This chain's CDR3 is CASSVSSGTGAEYEQYF. The DNA for the CDR3 is TGTGCCAGCAGCGTAAGTAGTGGGACAGGGGCTGAGTACGAGCAGTACTTC.

The V gene is TRBV29-1, the J gene TRBJ2-7; 8 nucleotides agree with TRBD1. Germline CDR1 and CDR2: SQVTM and ANQGSEA. The CDR3 is 14 residues long. Trimming took 4 bases from V and 3 from J; bases not matched to a gene: 8. CDR3 in amino acids: CSVVRFGTGYEQYF. CDR3 DNA: TGCAGCGTTGTACGTTTCGGGACAGGCTACGAGCAGTACTTC.

This chain connects TRBV9 to TRBJ2-2; 7 bases line up with TRBD2. The length of the CDR3 is 14 residues. Per the germline V gene, CDR1 is SGDLS and CDR2 is YYNGEE. V shed 2 bases, J shed 7 bases, and the junction held 5 bases outside the gene matches. The CDR3 DNA reads as TGTGCCAGCAGCGTGAGCGGGATGGGCGGGGAGCTGTTTTTT. It translates to CASSVSGMGGELFF.

By share of the sample, this clone is medium-sized (0.01 to 0.1%). V is TRBV4-3 and J is TRBJ2-5; 7 bases fit TRBD1. Germline CDR1 reads LGHNA; CDR2 reads YSLEER. The CDR3 runs to 16 residues. The V segment lost 0 bases and the J segment 4 bases; nucleotides outside the gene matches: 8. This chain's CDR3 is CASSQELSGGRETQYF. The CDR3 DNA follows: TGCGCCAGCAGCCAAGAATTGTCAGGGGGTAGAGAGACCCAGTACTTC.

This clone showed up just a few times. V gene TRBV7-2 combines with J gene TRBJ1-1, with D uncertain. Looked up from germline, CDR1 is SGHTA and CDR2 is FQGNSA. The CDR3 totals 13 residues. Trimming removed 3 bases at V and 4 bases at J, with 9 bases between. CDR3 loop: CASSFLGATEAFF. The CDR3, as DNA: TGTGCCAGCAGCTTTCTGGGAGCCACTGAAGCTTTCTTT.

CDR3 nucleotides: TGCGCCAGCAGCTTGACACCGGGACTAGCGGGGGAGATGACTGGGGCCAACGTCCTGACTTTC. Encoded protein: CASSLTPGLAGEMTGANVLTF. This chain links TRBV5-1 with TRBJ2-6; TRBD2 aligns across 14 bases. This CDR3 contains 21 residues. Germline V gene data show CDR1 as SGHRS and CDR2 as YFSETQ. The V gene end was trimmed by 1 base and the J gene end by 2 bases; junction bases not matched to a gene: 11.

This clone was found a few times. The rearrangement uses TRBV29-1 and TRBJ2-4; D is unclear. Germline V CDR1 and CDR2: SQVTM, ANQGSEA. The V end lost 8 bases, the J end lost 8 bases, and 19 bases lay between the germline ends. This CDR3 comprises 13 residues. The CDR3 nucleotides are TGCAGCATACGACCGGCTCAAAGGGACATTCAGTACTTC. Translation: CSIRPAQRDIQYF. Filled out from reference TRBV29-1 and TRBJ2-4, the complete variable domain reads SAVISQKPSRDICQRGTSLTIQCQVDSQVTMMFWYRQQPGQSLTLIATANQGSEATYESGFVIDKFPISRPNLTFSTLTVSNMSPEDSSIYLCSIRPAQRDIQYFGAGTRLSVL.

V gene TRBV7-2 combines with J gene TRBJ2-5, with 7 bases fitting TRBD2. CDR3 length: 15 residues. The germline gives CDR1 SGHTA, CDR2 FQGNSA. V was pared by 5 bases and J by 5 bases, with 11 bases of the junction left unmatched. The CDR3 DNA reads as TGTGCCAGCAGCGACCGGCGGGCGGGGGACGAGACCCAGTACTTC. Protein sequence: CASSDRRAGDETQYF.

This clone was seen only a few times. V and J are TRBV29-1 and TRBJ1-1; TRBD1 is a possible D gene (6 bases). Trimming left V 7 bases short and J 13 bases short, with 25 bases between. In germline, CDR1 is SQVTM, CDR2 ANQGSEA. The CDR3 covers 13 residues. DNA of the CDR3: TGCAGCGCGATAGGACAGATTGTATCCCAAAGTTTCTTT. Encoded protein: CSAIGQIVSQSFF.

V gene TRBV5-6 combines with J gene TRBJ2-7, with a possible D match to TRBD2 (5 bases). The germline V and J ends were trimmed by 1 base and 3 bases, with 8 bases remaining between them. Per germline, CDR1 SGHDT and CDR2 YYEEEE. This CDR3 region has 13 residues. The CDR3 coding sequence is TGTGCCAGCAGCTTGCTCGAGGGCTACGAGCAGTACTTC. This sequence encodes CASSLLEGYEQYF.

This chain connects TRBV5-1 to TRBJ2-6; a weak D match, TRBD2 (5 bases). This CDR3 is built from 16 residues. Germline CDR1 reads SGHRS; CDR2 reads YFSETQ. The V end lost 4 bases, the J end lost 1 base, and 12 bases lay between the germline ends. The CDR3 loop is CASSLAGSSGANVLTF. The DNA of the CDR3 is TGCGCCAGCAGCCTAGCCGGCTCTTCTGGGGCCAACGTCCTGACTTTC.

This clone was detected only a few times. The chain carries TRBV9 and TRBJ2-5, with TRBD2 as a possible D gene (6 bases). Germline loops: CDR1 SGDLS, CDR2 YYNGEE. V lost 0 bases to trimming and J lost 9 bases, with 15 bases between them. The CDR3 runs 14 residues. The CDR3 sequence is CASSVDGGRSAQYF. In nucleotides, the CDR3 is TGTGCCAGCAGCGTAGACGGGGGTCGGTCGGCCCAGTACTTC.